These 8 T cell receptor beta chains share one sample of origin, sequenced in a study of blood T cell repertoires in COVID-19 (dated by TCRdb to about 2020). The method behind the library was the immunoSEQ multiplex PCR assay. This immuneACCESS table, as held by TCRdb, lists in-frame sequences with V and J called but not all clones. Of the missing ones, under half trace to an unresolved V gene in checked studies; the others have no known cause. The sample profile shows just under 80,000 clones; approximately 88% of them were found once. The ten largest clones capture roughly 10% of the sample. The specimen was peripheral blood. The receptors originated from a human donor in a cohort sampled during active COVID-19.

This rearrangement joins TRBV6-5 to TRBJ1-1; maybe TRBD1 (6 bases). The V end was cut by 2 bases, the J end by 0 bases, with 7 bases between. The CDR3 runs to 14 residues. Germline V gene data show CDR1 as MNHEY and CDR2 as SVGAGI. CDR3 sequence (DNA): TGTGCCAGCAGTTACGCAGGGGTGAACACTGAAGCTTTCTTT. Residues: CASSYAGVNTEAFF.

In nucleotides, the CDR3 is TGTGCCAGCAGCTTAGAAGCAGAGGCTAGCGGGAGGGGGGCCAACGTCCTGACTTTC. Translation: CASSLEAEASGRGANVLTF. The chain employs TRBV7-2 and TRBJ2-6; 11 bases are a match to TRBD2. After removal of 1 base from V and 4 bases from J, the junction contained 9 bases not matched to a gene. From germline, CDR1 is SGHTA and CDR2 FQGNSA. The CDR3 loop spans 19 amino acids.

A few counts support this clone. V and J are TRBV6-6 and TRBJ2-7; 10 bases are a match to TRBD2. The CDR3 length is 13 residues. Germline CDR1 MNHNY, CDR2 SVGAGI (reference sequence). Germline trimming cut 6 bases from V and 3 bases from J; bases unmatched to any gene: 2. CDR3 sequence: CASRGLALYEQYF. The DNA for the CDR3 is TGTGCCAGCAGGGGACTAGCGCTCTACGAGCAGTACTTC.

V usage is TRBV25-1 and J usage is TRBJ2-7; perhaps TRBD1 as D (6 bases). Trimming removed 1 base at V and 7 bases at J, with 8 bases between. The CDR3 loop spans 12 amino acids. The germline CDR1 and CDR2 sequences are MGHDK and SYGVNS. The CDR3 bases are TGTGCCAGCAGTGAATGGCAGGGGGAGCAGTACTTC. Translated, it gives CASSEWQGEQYF.

The chain recombines TRBV5-8 with TRBJ2-7; 11 nucleotides line up with TRBD1. The CDR3 runs 15 residues. Germline trimming cut 4 bases from V and 4 bases from J; bases unmatched to any gene: 7. CDR1 SGHTS and CDR2 YDEGEE come from the germline V gene. CDR3 sequence (DNA): TGTGCCAGCAGCCCTCCCGGGACAGGGGGTTACGAGCAGTACTTC. Encoded protein: CASSPPGTGGYEQYF.

The V and J genes are TRBV3-1 (or the pseudogene TRBV3-2) and TRBJ1-5; unclear D gene. Germline values: CDR1 LGHDT, CDR2 YNNKEL (reference sequence). CDR3 length: 15 residues. V lost 4 bases and J 0 bases, leaving 10 bases between the germline ends. CDR3 DNA sequence: TGTGCCAGCAGCCTTCAGCGGAATAGCAATCAGCCCCAGCATTTT. Protein sequence: CASSLQRNSNQPQHF.

The chain is built from TRBV2 and TRBJ1-2, with D uncertain. The V end lost 3 bases, the J end lost 4 bases, and 6 bases lay between the germline ends. CDR1 and CDR2 from the germline V gene are SNHLY and FYNNEI. CDR3 length: 12 amino acids. The CDR3 here is CASSDFSYGYTF. The CDR3 DNA sequence: TGTGCCAGCAGTGATTTCAGCTATGGCTACACCTTC.

This chain connects TRBV27 to TRBJ1-5; 10 bases align to TRBD1. Germline CDR1 is MNHEY and CDR2 is SMNVEV (reference sequence). V lost 5 bases and J lost 7; bases outside the gene matches: 11. The CDR3 sequence is 16 residues long. CDR3 DNA: TGTGCCAGCAGTGCGTCCCGGGACAGGGGCGGGCAGCCCCAGCATTTT. It codes for CASSASRDRGGQPQHF.